The 13 T cell receptor beta chains below were found in one sample sequenced in a study of CD8+ T cells in alopecia areata (dated by TCRdb to about 2018). Library creation used the immunoSEQ multiplex PCR assay. For TCR sequencing, RNA was extracted from every sample and reverse transcribed into cDNA to serve as template. The table was pulled from immuneACCESS by TCRdb, which kept in-frame rearrangements only. Such tables lose some clones; where checked, under half of the loss comes from unresolved V genes, and the rest has no known cause. Counted in this sample were about 200,000 clones; roughly 66% of them appeared once. 0.85% to 1.3% of the sample rests with the top ten. The time point label on this specimen signifies: 24 weeks on oral tofacitinib. The sample's treatment or condition label is to be understood as: oral pan-JAK inhibitor, 5-10 mg twice daily. The source material was CD4+ T cells sorted from blood, sampled at week 24, from a patient treated with tofacitinib. The receptors here all came from a human donor with alopecia areata.

This clone has only a few counts. The chain joins TRBV5-1 to TRBJ1-1, with D unresolved. Germline assignment: CDR1 SGHRS and CDR2 YFSETQ. The V end lost 0 bases, the J end lost 11 bases, and 11 bases lay between the germline ends. The CDR3 is 12 residues long. DNA for the CDR3: TGCGCCAGCAGCTTGGCACCCCCGGAGGCTTTCTTT. It is translated as CASSLAPPEAFF.

A few counts support this clone. The rearrangement uses TRBV2 and TRBJ2-1; D uncertain. The CDR3 has 14 amino acids. V lost 2 bases to trimming and J lost 5 bases, with 10 bases between them. Per germline, CDR1 SNHLY and CDR2 FYNNEI. CDR3 amino acids: CASSELVRDNEQFF. Here the CDR3 DNA reads TGTGCCAGCAGTGAATTGGTCCGGGACAATGAGCAGTTCTTC.

Concerning this clone: The junction departs from germline at one end; a sequencing error may be responsible. This sequence joins TRBV29-1 and TRBJ2-5; no firm D call. CDR3 size: 12 residues. CDR1 SQVTM and CDR2 ANQGSEA come from the germline V gene. The CDR3 region has the DNA TGCAGCATTGACACCATCAAAGAGACCCAGTACTTC. It yields the protein CSIDTIKETQYF.

The chain employs TRBV30 and TRBJ2-7; D is unclear. CDR3 length: 13 amino acids. From germline, CDR1 is GTSNPN and CDR2 SVGIG (reference sequence). The V gene lost 2 bases and the J gene lost 2 bases, with 10 bases spanning the gap. The DNA of the CDR3 is TGTGCCTGGAGTCATACGAGAACCTACGAGCAGTACTTC. Translation gives CAWSHTRTYEQYF.

The chain couples TRBV25-1 to TRBJ2-7; TRBD1 matches at 12 bases. The CDR3 covers 15 residues. V trimming: 4 bases; J trimming: 5 bases; junction bases outside the gene matches: 6. Germline CDR1 and CDR2: MGHDK and SYGVNS. DNA of the CDR3: TGTGCCAGCAGTGTGGCAGGGACAGGGGGCAACGAGCAGTACTTC. It specifies CASSVAGTGGNEQYF.

Of note for this clone: The same CDR3 can be traced to other DNA sequences in this sample. The chain is built from TRBV10-3 and TRBJ2-7; D unresolved. Germline-derived CDR1 and CDR2 are ENHRY and SYGVKD. This CDR3 contains 11 residues. Trimming took 2 bases from V and 4 from J, leaving 3 bases between them. The CDR3 coding sequence is TGTGCCATCAGTGAGGGGTACGAGCAGTACTTC. Its translation: CAISEGYEQYF.

The sample holds a few counts of this clone. The V gene is TRBV29-1, the J gene TRBJ2-3; possibly TRBD1 for D (6 bases). CDR3 length: 13 residues. CDR1 is SQVTM, CDR2 ANQGSEA, per germline. V was cut by 5 bases and J by 1 base, with 10 bases left in between. CDR3 nucleotide sequence: TGCAGCGTTTACAGGGTAGGCACAGATACGCAGTATTTT. Protein product: CSVYRVGTDTQYF.

J is TRBJ1-6 and V is TRBV30; D is ambiguous. V dropped 0 bases and J dropped 3 bases, with 6 bases sitting between them. The CDR3 runs 14 residues. Germline V gene sequence: CDR1 GTSNPN, CDR2 SVGIG (reference sequence). CDR3 DNA: TGTGCCTGGAGTGTAACGGGCTATAATTCACCCCTCCACTTT. It is translated as CAWSVTGYNSPLHF. Together with reference TRBV30 and TRBJ1-6, the CDR3 gives the full variable domain: SQTIHQWPATLVQPVGSPLSLECTVEGTSNPNLYWYRQAAGRGLQLLFYSVGIGQISSEVPQNLSASRPQDRQFILSSKKLLLSDSGFYLCAWSVTGYNSPLHFGNGTRLTVT.

This chain connects TRBV20-1 to TRBJ1-2, with D unclear. The V and J ends lost 5 bases and 5 bases respectively, with 9 bases between them. Germline V CDR1 and CDR2: DFQATT, SNEGSKA (reference sequence). The CDR3 is 11 residues long. This CDR3 is CSAHDLYGYTF. The CDR3 DNA reads TGCAGTGCTCACGATTTGTATGGCTACACCTTC.

The V call is TRBV2, the J call TRBJ1-5; 7 bases line up with TRBD1. Germline-derived CDR1 and CDR2 are SNHLY and FYNNEI. The V and J ends lost 6 bases and 4 bases, in that order; junction bases with no gene match: 6. The CDR3 runs to 14 residues. CDR3 sequence: CASSAGTDNQPQHF. CDR3 DNA sequence: TGTGCCAGCAGCGCCGGGACAGATAATCAGCCCCAGCATTTT.

Comments on this clone: Within the sample, other DNA sequences also encode this same CDR3. The J gene is TRBJ2-3, the V gene TRBV20-1; either TRBD1 or TRBD2 may fit D (5 bases each). Germline V gives CDR1 DFQATT, CDR2 SNEGSKA (reference sequence). The CDR3 has 11 amino acids. Trimming removed 4 bases at V and 4 bases at J, with 6 bases between. The CDR3 loop reads CSAMGADTQYF. DNA for the CDR3: TGCAGTGCTATGGGGGCAGATACGCAGTATTTT.

This sequence joins TRBV30 and TRBJ1-3; D gene ambiguous. Germline V gene lookup returns CDR1 GTSNPN and CDR2 SVGIG (reference sequence). The V gene lost 4 bases and the J gene lost 3 bases, with 10 bases spanning the gap. The CDR3 sequence is 13 residues long. CDR3 DNA: TGTGCCTGGATTCGCCACAGTGGAAACACCATATATTTT. Translated: CAWIRHSGNTIYF.

This rearrangement joins TRBV29-1 to TRBJ2-5, with D maybe TRBD2 (6 bases). CDR3 length equals 12 residues. Germline assignment: CDR1 SQVTM and CDR2 ANQGSEA. V was shortened by 7 bases and J by 3 bases, with 12 bases between the two germline ends. The DNA for the CDR3 is TGCAGCGCAACCGGGAGCAAAGAGACCCAGTACTTC. It translates to CSATGSKETQYF.